Listed here are 9 T cell receptor beta chains from one sample, sequenced in a study of blood T cell repertoires in COVID-19. The assay was immunoSEQ multiplex PCR, and TCRdb's table has in-frame clones only and misses some. The data hold some 250,000 clones, with under 95% observed a single time. The source material was PBMCs or T cells enriched from blood (not recorded which). Receptor source: a woman aged 40 to 49 with acute COVID-19.

The chain recombines TRBV3-1 (or the pseudogene TRBV3-2) with TRBJ2-2, with D unclear. The CDR3 spans 16 residues. Germline V lookup: CDR1 LGHDT, CDR2 YNNKEL (reference sequence). The V and J ends lost 1 base and 3 bases respectively, with 12 bases between them. The DNA for the CDR3 is TGTGCCAGCAGCCAAGGACACCCATTAGACACCGGGGAGCTGTTTTTT. Protein product: CASSQGHPLDTGELFF.

In its sample, this clone was seen once. The chain recombines TRBV20-1 with TRBJ2-3; 9 nucleotides align to TRBD2. This CDR3 region has 15 residues. Germline loops: CDR1 DFQATT, CDR2 SNEGSKA (reference sequence). J gave up 2 bases and V 3 bases, and 6 bases lay outside the gene matches. For the CDR3, the DNA is TGCAGTGCTAGTTCTAGCGGGGATTACACAGATACGCAGTATTTT. This codes for CSASSSGDYTDTQYF.

The chain recombines TRBV24-1 with TRBJ1-5; 9 nucleotides agree with TRBD1. The germline gives CDR1 KGHDR, CDR2 SFDVKD. J lost 12 bases, V lost 5 bases, and 7 bases had no gene match. The CDR3 length is 13 residues. CDR3 in DNA: TGTGCCACCAGTGCTAGGACAGGGGTGGGCCAGCATTTT. As protein: CATSARTGVGQHF.

V and J are TRBV6-2 or TRBV6-3 and TRBJ2-1, with 12 nucleotides matching TRBD2. J was trimmed by 9 bases and V by 2 bases; bases with no gene match: 5. CDR1 and CDR2 (germline): MNHEY, SVGEGT. CDR3 length: 15 amino acids. CDR3 sequence reads: CASSYRLAGASEQFF. The CDR3 nucleotides are TGTGCCAGCAGTTACCGACTAGCGGGGGCTAGTGAGCAGTTCTTC.

The rearrangement links TRBV12-3 or TRBV12-4 to TRBJ1-1; D is unclear. V dropped 2 bases and J dropped 10 bases, with 11 bases sitting between them. The length of the CDR3 is 12 residues. The CDR3 DNA reads TGTGCCAGCAGTTTAAGTTGGGCGGGAGCTTTCTTT. Amino acids: CASSLSWAGAFF.

The rearrangement links TRBV28 to TRBJ2-7, with D maybe TRBD2 (6 bases). This CDR3 has 13 residues. Trimming took off 7 bases at V and 3 bases at J, with 13 bases between the two ends. Germline CDR1 MDHEN, CDR2 SYDVKM. The CDR3 protein is CASTSGGVYEQYF. In DNA, the CDR3 is TGTGCCAGCACCTCCGGGGGAGTCTACGAGCAGTACTTC.

The chain joins TRBV7-6 to TRBJ2-2; 12 bases are shared with TRBD2. J gave up 5 bases and V 4 bases, and 5 bases lay outside the gene matches. Per germline, CDR1 SGHVS and CDR2 FNYEAQ. There are 16 residues in the CDR3. The CDR3 region is CASSSSGRAVTGELFF. CDR3 DNA: TGTGCCAGCAGCTCTAGCGGGAGGGCTGTGACCGGGGAGCTGTTTTTT.

V gene TRBV7-8 combines with J gene TRBJ1-2; 7 nucleotides agree with TRBD1. J lost 5 bases, V lost 5 bases, and 5 bases had no gene match. The CDR3 has 13 amino acids. Germline CDR1 and CDR2: SGHVS and FQNEAQ. CDR3 amino acids: CASSRDRGYGYTF. The CDR3 DNA reads TGTGCCAGCAGCCGGGACAGAGGGTATGGCTACACCTTC.

The chain has TRBV28 and TRBJ1-2; the D is unclear. There are 12 residues in the CDR3. V dropped 3 bases and J dropped 4 bases, with 6 bases sitting between them. Germline CDR1 reads MDHEN; CDR2 reads SYDVKM. The CDR3 DNA follows: TGTGCCAGCAGTTTCAACAGCTATGGCTACACCTTC. Translating gives CASSFNSYGYTF.